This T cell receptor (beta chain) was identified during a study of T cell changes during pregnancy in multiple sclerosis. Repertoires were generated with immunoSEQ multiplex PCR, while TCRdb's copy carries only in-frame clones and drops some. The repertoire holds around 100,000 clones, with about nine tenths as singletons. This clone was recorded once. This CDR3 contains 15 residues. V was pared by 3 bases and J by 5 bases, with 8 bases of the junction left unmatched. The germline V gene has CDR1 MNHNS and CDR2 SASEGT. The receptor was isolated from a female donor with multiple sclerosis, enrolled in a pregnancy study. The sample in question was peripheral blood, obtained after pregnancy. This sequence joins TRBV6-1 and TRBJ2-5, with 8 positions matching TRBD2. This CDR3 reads CASSDEAGGGETQYF. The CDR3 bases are TGTGCCAGCAGTGACGAGGCGGGGGGCGGTGAGACCCAGTACTTC.